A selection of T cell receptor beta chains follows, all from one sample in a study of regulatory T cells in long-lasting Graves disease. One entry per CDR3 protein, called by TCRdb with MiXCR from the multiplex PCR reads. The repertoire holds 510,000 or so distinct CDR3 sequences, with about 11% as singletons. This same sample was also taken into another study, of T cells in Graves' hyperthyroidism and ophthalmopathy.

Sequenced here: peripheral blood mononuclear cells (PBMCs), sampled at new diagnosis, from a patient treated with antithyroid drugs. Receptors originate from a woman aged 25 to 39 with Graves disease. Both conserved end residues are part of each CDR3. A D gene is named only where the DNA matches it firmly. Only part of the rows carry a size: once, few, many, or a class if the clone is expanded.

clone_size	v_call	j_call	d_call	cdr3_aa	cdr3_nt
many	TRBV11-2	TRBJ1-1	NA	CASSSDRLRLGIFEAFF	TGTGCCAGCAGCTCCGACCGCTTGCGTTTGGGTATTTTTGAAGCTTTCTTT
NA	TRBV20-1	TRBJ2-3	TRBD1	CSANHRTGRSTDTQYF	TGCAGTGCTAACCACAGGACAGGCCGGAGCACAGATACGCAGTATTTT
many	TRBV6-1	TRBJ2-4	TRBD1	CASRPAGQGQMAKNIQYF	TGTGCCAGCAGACCAGCTGGACAGGGACAGATGGCCAAAAACATTCAGTACTTC
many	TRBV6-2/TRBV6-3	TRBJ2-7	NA	CASSYSHYEQYF	TGTGCCAGCAGTTACAGCCACTACGAGCAGTACTTC
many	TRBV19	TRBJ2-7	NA	CATRGAYEQYF	TGTGCCACCCGCGGAGCCTACGAGCAGTACTTC
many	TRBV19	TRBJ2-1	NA	CASSIRGEVYNEQFF	TGTGCCAGTAGTATCCGCGGGGAGGTGTACAATGAGCAGTTCTTC
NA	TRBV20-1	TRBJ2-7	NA	CSARVGSYYEQYF	TGCAGTGCTAGAGTGGGGTCTTACTACGAGCAGTACTTC
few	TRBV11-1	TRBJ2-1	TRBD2	CASSTGLAPHEQFF	TGTGCCAGCAGTACTGGACTAGCTCCACATGAGCAGTTCTTC
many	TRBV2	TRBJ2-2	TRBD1	CASSGDRGWTGELFF	TGTGCCAGCAGCGGGGACAGGGGTTGGACCGGGGAGCTGTTTTTT
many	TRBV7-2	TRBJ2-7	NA	CASSSTTGAPIGEQYF	TGTGCCAGCAGCTCCACGACGGGAGCCCCCATCGGCGAGCAGTACTTC